Listed here are 21 T cell receptor beta chains from one sample, sequenced in a study of cytomegalovirus exposure and HLA in healthy donors. The PCR had 60 Vbeta and 13 Jbeta primers. TCRdb's table, derived via immunoSEQ multiplex PCR, lists solely in-frame clones and lacks some. The repertoire includes about 150,000 clones, roughly 80% of them detected once, and 2% to 2.5% sits in the top ten. Sample: PBMCs. Receptors originate from a male donor in good health and CMV-seronegative.

This chain connects TRBV6-1 to TRBJ2-5, with D hard to call. Germline V gives CDR1 MNHNS, CDR2 SASEGT. Trimming removed 4 bases at V and 5 bases at J, with 11 bases between. The CDR3 runs 13 residues. This chain's CDR3 is CASSGSGRETQYF. In nucleotides, the CDR3 is TGTGCCAGCAGTGGGTCGGGTAGGGAGACCCAGTACTTC.

This chain connects TRBV5-4 to TRBJ1-4; possibly TRBD1 for D (6 bases). The CDR3 is 15 amino acids. With 1 base removed from V and 3 bases from J, the gap between germline ends came to 10 bases. CDR1 and CDR2 (germline): SGHNT, YYREEE (reference sequence). The CDR3 protein is CASSLQGTANEKLFF. The DNA for the CDR3 is TGTGCCAGCAGCTTGCAGGGGACGGCTAATGAAAAACTGTTTTTT.

This clone was observed a few times. The V and J genes are TRBV19 and TRBJ2-1; 9 bases match TRBD1. Trimming took 5 bases from V and 4 from J; bases not matched to a gene: 6. The CDR3 has 15 amino acids. The V gene's germline CDR1 is LNHDA and CDR2 SQIVND (reference sequence). The CDR3: CASSLHRGQYNEQFF. For the CDR3, the DNA is TGTGCCAGTAGTCTTCACAGGGGGCAGTACAATGAGCAGTTCTTC.

The rearrangement links TRBV10-2 to TRBJ2-5; tentatively, D is TRBD1 (6 bases). The CDR3 is 12 amino acids. Germline V gene lookup returns CDR1 WSHSY and CDR2 SAAADI. CDR3 DNA sequence: TGCGCAGCCGAGGGGGTCCAAGAGACCCAGTACTTC. This encodes CAAEGVQETQYF.

The V and J genes are TRBV13 and TRBJ2-1; TRBD2 is a possible D gene (5 bases). The CDR3 extends over 14 amino acids. Germline values: CDR1 PRHDT, CDR2 FYEKMQ (reference sequence). V shed 8 bases and J shed 4 bases, with 15 bases lying between them. This CDR3 reads CASQPSGIYNEQFF. CDR3 nucleotide sequence: TGTGCCAGCCAACCGAGCGGCATATACAATGAGCAGTTCTTC.

The chain joins TRBV5-8 to TRBJ2-6; 8 nucleotides line up with TRBD1. The CDR3 sequence is 19 residues long. Germline V gene sequence: CDR1 SGHTS, CDR2 YDEGEE. Germline trimming cut 1 base from V and 3 bases from J; bases unmatched to any gene: 12. In DNA form, the CDR3 reads TGTGCCAGCAGCTTGCTTGGACAGGGTATTTCTGATGGGGCCAACGTCCTGACTTTC. It encodes CASSLLGQGISDGANVLTF.

This chain joins TRBV7-5 and TRBJ1-1; the D call of TRBD1 is as the table states it, not checked on the DNA. TRBV7-5 is noted as a pseudogene. The CDR3 contains 16 residues. The CDR3 DNA follows: TGTGTCAGAAGCTTAGTTCAGGGGAGATTTGACACTGAAGCTTTCTTT. It codes for CVRSLVQGRFDTEAFF.

V and J are TRBV20-1 and TRBJ2-1; the D is unclear. Germline V gene data show CDR1 as DFQATT and CDR2 as SNEGSKA (reference sequence). The CDR3 covers 9 residues. V dropped 4 bases and J dropped 11 bases, with 6 bases sitting between them. DNA for the CDR3: TGCAGTGCTACCCCTAAGCAGTTCTTC. Translated: CSATPKQFF.

This clone was seen once. The chain recombines TRBV18 with TRBJ1-2; TRBD1 aligns across 8 bases. The CDR3 runs 15 residues. Germline V CDR1 and CDR2: KGHSH, LQKENI. V lost 0 bases, J lost 4 bases, and 4 bases stayed unmatched. CDR3 in amino acids: CASSPPNRGAYGYTF. CDR3 sequence (DNA): TGTGCCAGCTCACCACCAAACAGGGGGGCCTATGGCTACACCTTC.

This clone was seen once. V is TRBV6-5 and J is TRBJ2-3; D not certain. The CDR3 totals 15 residues. With 2 bases removed from V and 2 bases from J, the gap between germline ends came to 11 bases. Looked up from germline, CDR1 is MNHEY and CDR2 is SVGAGI. CDR3 coding DNA: TGTGCCAGCAGTTACGCCGCAGGCTACACAGATACGCAGTATTTT. Translating it yields CASSYAAGYTDTQYF.

The chain employs TRBV2 and TRBJ2-3, with a tentative D call TRBD1 (5 bases). Trimming took off 7 bases at V and 1 base at J, with 18 bases between the two ends. The CDR3 length is 16 residues. Germline-derived CDR1 and CDR2 are SNHLY and FYNNEI. The CDR3 protein is CASTPRIIRGTDTQYF. CDR3 in DNA: TGTGCCAGCACCCCCCGTATAATCAGGGGCACAGATACGCAGTATTTT.

The chain employs TRBV7-9 and TRBJ2-7; 8 bases align to TRBD1. The junction had 8 bases not matched to a gene; V was cut back by 7 bases and J by 3 bases. CDR3 size: 14 residues. Germline V lookup: CDR1 SEHNR, CDR2 FQNEAQ (reference sequence). As DNA, the CDR3 is TGTGCCAGCACGACTCGGGACAGGAGCTACGAGCAGTACTTC. The encoded protein is CASTTRDRSYEQYF.

On this clone itself: The same CDR3 can be traced to other DNA sequences in this sample. The rearrangement uses TRBV5-1 and TRBJ2-1; 8 bases map to TRBD1. Germline values: CDR1 SGHRS, CDR2 YFSETQ. The ends lost 0 bases at V and 4 bases at J; junction bases unmatched: 6. The CDR3 consists of 16 residues. In DNA form, the CDR3 reads TGCGCCAGCAGCTTGGGGGGGACAGGAGGGTACAATGAGCAGTTCTTC. Its translation: CASSLGGTGGYNEQFF.

The gene calls are TRBV6-5 and TRBJ1-1; a possible D gene is TRBD1 (6 bases). CDR3 length: 11 amino acids. From germline, CDR1 is MNHEY and CDR2 SVGAGI. V was pared by 5 bases and J by 11 bases, with 12 bases between. The CDR3 spells CASSGQMRAFF. CDR3 sequence (DNA): TGTGCCAGCAGTGGACAGATGAGGGCTTTCTTT.

This chain uses TRBV27 with TRBJ1-3; D gene uncertain. From germline, CDR1 is MNHEY and CDR2 SMNVEV (reference sequence). V lost 1 base and J 4 bases, leaving 5 bases between the germline ends. This CDR3 is built from 13 residues. The DNA for the CDR3 is TGTGCCAGCAGTTTATACAGAGGAAACACCATATATTTT. As protein: CASSLYRGNTIYF.

This clone was counted between two and nine times. Other DNA sequences in the same sample also yield this CDR3. The CDR3 sequence: CASSLGQGRHTEAFF. The CDR3 DNA follows: TGCGCCAGCAGCTTGGGACAGGGGAGGCACACTGAAGCTTTCTTT. The chain uses TRBV5-1 and TRBJ1-1; TRBD1 matches at 8 bases. V gave up 0 bases and J gave up 3 bases; unmatched junction bases: 4. This CDR3 comprises 15 residues. Germline lookup yields CDR1 SGHRS and CDR2 YFSETQ. The full variable domain, rest sourced from reference TRBV5-1 and TRBJ1-1, is KAGVTQTPRYLIKTRGQQVTLSCSPISGHRSVSWYQQTPGQGLQFLFEYFSETQRNKGNFPGRFSGRQFSNSRSEMNVSTLELGDSALYLCASSLGQGRHTEAFFGQGTRLTVV.

The J gene is TRBJ2-2, the V gene TRBV6-5; no firm D call. The CDR3 length is 15 residues. V lost 5 bases and J 6 bases, leaving 16 bases between the germline ends. CDR1 and CDR2 from the germline V gene are MNHEY and SVGAGI. The CDR3 loop reads CASSRYPLRSGELFF. The CDR3 DNA follows: TGTGCCAGCAGTCGCTATCCCCTGAGGTCCGGGGAGCTGTTTTTT.

The chain links TRBV6-1 to TRBJ1-2; D is unresolved. V lost 1 base and J 0 bases, leaving 9 bases between the germline ends. This CDR3 has 15 amino acids. The V gene's germline CDR1 is MNHNS and CDR2 SASEGT. The CDR3 loop reads CASSEETGANYGYTF. The CDR3 nucleotides are TGTGCCAGCAGTGAAGAGACGGGAGCTAACTATGGCTACACCTTC.

The chain carries TRBV5-4 and TRBJ2-7, with 7 bases identical to TRBD1. CDR1 is SGHNT and CDR2 is YYREEE in the germline V gene (reference sequence). The CDR3 sequence is 13 residues long. With 1 base clipped from V and 12 bases from J, the junction kept 10 bases outside the gene matches. The CDR3 protein is CASSLQPRQGLYF. CDR3 DNA: TGTGCCAGCAGCTTGCAGCCACGACAGGGTCTGTACTTC.

The chain recombines TRBV6-1 with TRBJ1-2, with a tentative D call TRBD1 (5 bases). Between the trimmed V and J ends, which lost 4 bases and 4 bases, there was a span of 13 bases. The germline gives CDR1 MNHNS, CDR2 SASEGT. The CDR3 is made up of 14 amino acids. CDR3 sequence reads: CASSAQEHSYGYTF. Here the CDR3 DNA reads TGTGCCAGCAGTGCACAGGAACACTCCTATGGCTACACCTTC.

J is TRBJ1-1 and V is TRBV2, with TRBD1 as a possible D gene (5 bases). This CDR3 region has 14 residues. Trimming left V 6 bases short and J 2 bases short, with 13 bases between. CDR1 is SNHLY and CDR2 is FYNNEI in the germline V gene. DNA of the CDR3: TGTGCCAGCAGCCACAGGTTTCTTAACACTGAAGCTTTCTTT. It codes for CASSHRFLNTEAFF.